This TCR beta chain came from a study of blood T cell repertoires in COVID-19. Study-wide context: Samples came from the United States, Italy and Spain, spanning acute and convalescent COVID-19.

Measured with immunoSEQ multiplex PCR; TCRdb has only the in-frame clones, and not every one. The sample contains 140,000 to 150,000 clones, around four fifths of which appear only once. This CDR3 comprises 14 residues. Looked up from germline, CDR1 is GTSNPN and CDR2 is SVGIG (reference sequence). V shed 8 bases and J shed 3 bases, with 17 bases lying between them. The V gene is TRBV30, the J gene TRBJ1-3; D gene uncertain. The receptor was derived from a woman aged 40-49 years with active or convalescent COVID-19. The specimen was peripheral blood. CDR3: CAGGRVSLGNTIYF. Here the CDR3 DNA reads TGTGCCGGAGGGCGGGTCTCTCTTGGAAACACCATATATTTT.